These T cell receptor beta chains were read from a single sample in a study of T cells expressing NK-cell markers. TCRdb re-analyzed the 5' RACE reads; it lists each CDR3 protein once, without DNA. The table lists 90,000 to 130,000 distinct CDR3 sequences. The source material was blood T cells: a sorted CD56 or NKG2C T cell subset, CD4+ or CD8+ T cells, or bulk PBMC T cells (not recorded which). These receptors originate from a woman aged 18-70 years in good health. Both conserved end residues are part of each CDR3.

cdr3_length: 15
v_call: TRBV6-4
j_call: TRBJ2-3
cdr3_aa: CASSAQGQATDTQYF

cdr3_length: 15
v_call: TRBV12-3/TRBV12-4
j_call: TRBJ1-6
cdr3_aa: CASTQGKSYNSPLHF

cdr3_length: 15
v_call: TRBV7-8
j_call: TRBJ2-1
cdr3_aa: CASSPPVRGANEQFF

cdr3_length: 14
v_call: TRBV7-8
j_call: TRBJ2-1
cdr3_aa: CASSLGEQNNEQFF

cdr3_length: 15
v_call: TRBV12-3/TRBV12-4
j_call: TRBJ2-7
cdr3_aa: CASSTTSGASYEQYF

cdr3_length: 14
v_call: TRBV6-5
j_call: TRBJ1-1
cdr3_aa: CASSYGQEFTEAFF

cdr3_length: 13
v_call: TRBV12-3/TRBV12-4
j_call: TRBJ2-7
cdr3_aa: CASRRGQEDEQYF

cdr3_length: 13
v_call: TRBV2
j_call: TRBJ2-5
cdr3_aa: CASTSGHEETQYF

cdr3_length: 13
v_call: TRBV27
j_call: TRBJ2-7
cdr3_aa: CASSLGQTYEQYF

cdr3_length: 13
v_call: TRBV7-9
j_call: TRBJ1-3
cdr3_aa: CASSLWVGNTIYF

cdr3_length: 14
v_call: TRBV6-2/TRBV6-3
j_call: TRBJ2-7
cdr3_aa: CASRLPGQDYEQYF

cdr3_length: 12
v_call: TRBV28
j_call: TRBJ2-2
cdr3_aa: CASSFGTGELFF

cdr3_length: 13
v_call: TRBV10-2
j_call: TRBJ1-1
cdr3_aa: CASSESGRTEAFF

cdr3_length: 14
v_call: TRBV29-1
j_call: TRBJ1-3
cdr3_aa: CSVEERGSGNTIYF

cdr3_length: 14
v_call: TRBV6-5
j_call: TRBJ2-2
cdr3_aa: CASSSRGGVGELFF

cdr3_length: 14
v_call: TRBV9
j_call: TRBJ2-3
cdr3_aa: CASSVVAGLHTQYF

cdr3_length: 17
v_call: TRBV12-3/TRBV12-4
j_call: TRBJ2-5
cdr3_aa: CASSLAGPGQEKETQYF

cdr3_length: 14
v_call: TRBV19
j_call: TRBJ1-1
cdr3_aa: CASSLQGASTEAFF

cdr3_length: 15
v_call: TRBV9
j_call: TRBJ2-7
cdr3_aa: CASSVDPDSEDEQYF

cdr3_length: 14
v_call: TRBV27
j_call: TRBJ2-7
cdr3_aa: CASSLSTAVYEQYF

cdr3_length: 15
v_call: TRBV4-3
j_call: TRBJ1-2
cdr3_aa: CASSQDRGTNYGYTF

cdr3_length: 14
v_call: TRBV5-1
j_call: TRBJ2-2
cdr3_aa: CASSLGDRTGELFF

cdr3_length: 13
v_call: TRBV20-1
j_call: TRBJ2-5
cdr3_aa: CSARDYPGETQYF

cdr3_length: 14
v_call: TRBV5-6
j_call: TRBJ2-1
cdr3_aa: CASSFRDLHNEQFF

cdr3_length: 15
v_call: TRBV9
j_call: TRBJ1-5
cdr3_aa: CASSGRGTGNQPQHF

cdr3_length: 11
v_call: TRBV12-3/TRBV12-4
j_call: TRBJ2-7
cdr3_aa: CASTLTGEQYF

cdr3_length: 12
v_call: TRBV29-1
j_call: TRBJ2-1
cdr3_aa: CSVDSGVNEQFF

cdr3_length: 13
v_call: TRBV29-1
j_call: TRBJ2-2
cdr3_aa: CSTETENTGELFF

cdr3_length: 17
v_call: TRBV7-8
j_call: TRBJ2-2
cdr3_aa: CASSLPAAETNTGELFF

cdr3_length: 16
v_call: TRBV28
j_call: TRBJ2-3
cdr3_aa: CASSLGGGKLTDTQYF

cdr3_length: 14
v_call: TRBV28
j_call: TRBJ2-3
cdr3_aa: CASSLGDSTDTQYF

cdr3_length: 14
v_call: TRBV29-1
j_call: TRBJ1-1
cdr3_aa: CSVVSRTGGSEAFF

cdr3_length: 15
v_call: TRBV25-1
j_call: TRBJ2-1
cdr3_aa: CASSGGLADYNEQFF

cdr3_length: 15
v_call: TRBV19
j_call: TRBJ2-1
cdr3_aa: CASSMAGQGRGEQFF